These 27 T cell receptor beta chains were all obtained from the same sample, sequenced in a study of blood T cell repertoires in COVID-19. TCRdb's table, derived via immunoSEQ multiplex PCR, lists solely in-frame clones and lacks some. The sample holds around 170,000 clones, approximately 82% seen once. The specimen sequenced was peripheral blood. Receptors were obtained from a man aged 70-80 years who had recovered from COVID-19.

This chain links TRBV5-1 with TRBJ2-7, with 9 bases that match TRBD1. V shed 4 bases, J shed 6 bases, and the junction held 5 bases outside the gene matches. Germline assignment: CDR1 SGHRS and CDR2 YFSETQ. The CDR3 is 13 amino acids. CDR3: CASSPGQGGEQYF. The CDR3 coding sequence is TGCGCCAGCAGCCCGGGACAGGGTGGCGAGCAGTACTTC.

This clone appeared once. This chain connects TRBV29-1 to TRBJ2-5, with D possibly TRBD1 on 5 matching bases. CDR3 length: 13 amino acids. Looked up from germline, CDR1 is SQVTM and CDR2 is ANQGSEA. Trimming left V 5 bases short and J 0 bases short, with 10 bases between. The CDR3 sequence: CSVSKTDQETQYF. The DNA of the CDR3 is TGCAGCGTTTCAAAGACAGACCAAGAGACCCAGTACTTC.

This clone was counted once. V usage is TRBV5-6 and J usage is TRBJ2-3; 8 bases map to TRBD2. J lost 8 bases, V lost 0 bases, and 5 bases had no gene match. The CDR3 extends over 14 amino acids. In germline, CDR1 is SGHDT, CDR2 YYEEEE. CDR3 region: CASSLGREVGTQYF. The CDR3 DNA sequence: TGTGCCAGCAGCTTGGGGCGGGAGGTTGGTACGCAGTATTTT.

This clone was found once. The V call is TRBV3-1 (or the pseudogene TRBV3-2), the J call TRBJ2-1; 9 bases align to TRBD1. Trimming removed 8 bases from V and 5 bases from J; junction bases left unmatched: 4. In germline, CDR1 is LGHDT, CDR2 YNNKEL (reference sequence). The CDR3 extends over 13 amino acids. CDR3 sequence (DNA): TGTGCCAGCGCCCGGACAGGGGACAATGAGCAGTTCTTC. It specifies CASARTGDNEQFF.

The chain joins TRBV19 to TRBJ1-1, with D perhaps TRBD1 (6 bases). The CDR3 runs to 14 residues. The V gene lost 4 bases and the J gene lost 2 bases, with 11 bases spanning the gap. Germline V lookup: CDR1 LNHDA, CDR2 SQIVND (reference sequence). The DNA of the CDR3 is TGTGCCAGTAGTACCTCAGGGGTAAACACTGAAGCTTTCTTT. This codes for CASSTSGVNTEAFF.

The J gene is TRBJ2-1, the V gene TRBV11-2, with 8 bases matching TRBD1. The germline gives CDR1 SGHAT, CDR2 FQNNGV. The length of the CDR3 is 16 residues. J was trimmed by 7 bases and V by 2 bases; bases with no gene match: 10. The CDR3 is CASSLLPGGEGNEQFF. The CDR3 bases are TGTGCCAGCAGCTTACTTCCAGGGGGCGAAGGTAATGAGCAGTTCTTC. Drawing the rest from reference TRBV11-2 and TRBJ2-1, the complete variable domain is EAGVAQSPRYKIIEKRQSVAFWCNPISGHATLYWYQQILGQGPKLLIQFQNNGVVDDSQLPKDRFSAERLKGVDSTLKIQPAKLEDSAVYLCASSLLPGGEGNEQFFGPGTRLTVL.

The chain recombines TRBV6-2 or TRBV6-3 with TRBJ2-4; D remains unclear. Per germline, CDR1 MNHEY and CDR2 SVGEGT. The CDR3 extends over 16 amino acids. V lost 0 bases, J lost 6 bases, and 15 bases lay in between. In DNA, the CDR3 is TGTGCCAGCAGTTACTCGGGCCCCGAGATCGGAAACATTCAGTACTTC. This encodes CASSYSGPEIGNIQYF.

This clone was seen a handful of times. The V and J genes are TRBV7-6 and TRBJ1-2; 7 bases line up with TRBD1. Per the germline V gene, CDR1 is SGHVS and CDR2 is FNYEAQ. Germline trimming cut 5 bases from V and 4 bases from J; bases unmatched to any gene: 4. The CDR3 covers 13 residues. CDR3 in amino acids: CASSPGGVYGYTF. The CDR3 bases are TGTGCCAGCAGCCCAGGGGGTGTCTATGGCTACACCTTC.

This chain joins TRBV5-4 and TRBJ1-2; TRBD1 matches at 10 bases. CDR3 size: 15 residues. Germline CDR1 reads SGHNT; CDR2 reads YYREEE (reference sequence). The ends lost 4 bases at V and 3 bases at J; junction bases unmatched: 6. The CDR3 region is CASSQRDRGYYGYTF. In DNA form, the CDR3 reads TGTGCCAGCAGCCAAAGGGACAGGGGTTACTATGGCTACACCTTC. The variable domain in full, completed from reference TRBV5-4 and TRBJ1-2, reads ETGVTQSPTHLIKTRGQQVTLRCSSQSGHNTVSWYQQALGQGPQFIFQYYREEENGRGNFPPRFSGLQFPNYSSELNVNALELDDSALYLCASSQRDRGYYGYTFGSGTRLTVV.

The sample holds one count of this clone. This chain connects TRBV6-6 to TRBJ1-5; 7 bases align to TRBD1. In germline, CDR1 is MNHNY, CDR2 SVGAGI (reference sequence). The ends lost 5 bases at V and 0 bases at J; junction bases unmatched: 7. The CDR3 spans 16 residues. DNA for the CDR3: TGTGCCAGCAGTACTCGGGACAGCTATAGCAATCAGCCCCAGCATTTT. It translates to CASSTRDSYSNQPQHF.

CDR3 bases: TGTGCCAGCAGACATACACCGGGCCCCGAGGGCTCTGGGGCCAACGTCCTGACTTTC. Translated, it gives CASRHTPGPEGSGANVLTF. The chain has TRBV7-9 and TRBJ2-6, with D perhaps TRBD2 (5 bases). Germline V gene sequence: CDR1 SEHNR, CDR2 FQNEAQ (reference sequence). This CDR3 spans 19 amino acids. V shed 6 bases and J shed 0 bases, with 21 bases lying between them.

This clone was seen a few times. This sequence joins TRBV11-2 and TRBJ1-4; 7 bases match TRBD1. Trimming cost V 2 bases and J 7 bases; bases outside gene matches: 7. In germline, CDR1 is SGHAT, CDR2 FQNNGV. The CDR3 is 15 amino acids. The CDR3 protein is CASSLSAGGSEKLFF. Here the CDR3 DNA reads TGTGCCAGCAGCTTATCAGCAGGGGGATCTGAAAAACTGTTTTTT.

The CDR3 region has the DNA TGCGCCAGCAGCTTGGGGACAGGGGTTTACAATGAGCAGTTCTTC. This translates into CASSLGTGVYNEQFF. This chain links TRBV5-1 with TRBJ2-1; 9 nucleotides line up with TRBD1. Germline-derived CDR1 and CDR2 are SGHRS and YFSETQ. The CDR3 consists of 15 residues. The J segment lost 4 bases and the V segment lost 0 bases, leaving 2 bases of the junction unmatched. The full variable domain, in which reference TRBV5-1 and TRBJ2-1 provide the parts outside the CDR3, is KAGVTQTPRYLIKTRGQQVTLSCSPISGHRSVSWYQQTPGQGLQFLFEYFSETQRNKGNFPGRFSGRQFSNSRSEMNVSTLELGDSALYLCASSLGTGVYNEQFFGPGTRLTVL.

The chain uses TRBV29-1 and TRBJ1-1, with D maybe TRBD1 (5 bases). The CDR3 covers 14 residues. The V end was cut by 8 bases, the J end by 1 base, with 17 bases between. Germline V gene sequence: CDR1 SQVTM, CDR2 ANQGSEA. CDR3 coding DNA: TGCAGCTCGAAGATGGGGCGGAAGAACACTGAAGCTTTCTTT. It translates to CSSKMGRKNTEAFF. The full variable domain, with the rest looked up from reference TRBV29-1 and TRBJ1-1, is SAVISQKPSRDICQRGTSLTIQCQVDSQVTMMFWYRQQPGQSLTLIATANQGSEATYESGFVIDKFPISRPNLTFSTLTVSNMSPEDSSIYLCSSKMGRKNTEAFFGQGTRLTVV.

V usage is TRBV14 and J usage is TRBJ2-1, with D unresolved. CDR3 length: 14 amino acids. CDR1 and CDR2 from the germline V gene are SGHDN and FVKESK. The V gene lost 1 base and the J gene lost 2 bases, with 6 bases spanning the gap. CDR3 in DNA: TGTGCCAGCAGCCAAGCTATAACCTACAATGAGCAGTTCTTC. Its protein is CASSQAITYNEQFF.

The chain combines TRBV7-8 with TRBJ2-6; 11 positions match TRBD1. The CDR3 extends over 18 amino acids. Trimming cost V 5 bases and J 3 bases; bases outside gene matches: 9. From germline, CDR1 is SGHVS and CDR2 FQNEAQ. CDR3 region: CASSPAGQGDVGANVLTF. CDR3 coding DNA: TGTGCCAGCAGCCCGGCGGGACAGGGGGATGTTGGGGCCAACGTCCTGACTTTC.

This chain joins TRBV6-5 and TRBJ1-1; D not certain. The V gene lost 5 bases and the J gene lost 3 bases, with 7 bases spanning the gap. Germline CDR1 MNHEY, CDR2 SVGAGI. CDR3 length: 12 amino acids. CDR3 protein: CASSQMYTEAFF. The DNA of the CDR3 is TGTGCCAGCAGTCAAATGTACACTGAAGCTTTCTTT.

The chain has TRBV2 and TRBJ1-6, with 7 bases that match TRBD1. CDR1 is SNHLY and CDR2 is FYNNEI in the germline V gene. Trimming at V came to 5 bases and at J to 7 bases, leaving 5 bases not matched to a gene. The CDR3 is 14 residues long. The CDR3 nucleotides are TGTGCCAGCAGTATGGGACAGACAAATTCACCCCTCCACTTT. It yields the protein CASSMGQTNSPLHF. Full variable domain (outside the CDR3, taken from reference TRBV2 and TRBJ1-6): EPEVTQTPSHQVTQMGQEVILRCVPISNHLYFYWYRQILGQKVEFLVSFYNNEISEKSEIFDDQFSVERPDGSNFTLKIRSTKLEDSAMYFCASSMGQTNSPLHFGNGTRLTVT.

The chain is built from TRBV11-3 and TRBJ2-3; D perhaps matches TRBD1 (5 bases). V was clipped by 4 bases and J by 4 bases, with 15 bases between them. Germline CDR1 and CDR2: SGHNT and YENEEA. This CDR3 comprises 15 residues. The CDR3 reads CASSSRTQGADTQYF. The CDR3 nucleotides read TGTGCCAGCAGCTCCCGGACCCAAGGGGCAGATACGCAGTATTTT.

The chain combines TRBV7-2 with TRBJ2-7; tentative D call: TRBD2 (5 bases). CDR1 is SGHTA and CDR2 is FQGNSA in the germline V gene. Trimming removed 5 bases from V and 2 bases from J, with 13 bases in between. The CDR3 is made up of 14 amino acids. The chain's CDR3 is CASSNQLGPYEQYF. The DNA of the CDR3 is TGTGCCAGCAGCAACCAACTAGGACCCTACGAGCAGTACTTC.

This clone has only a few counts. CDR3: CASSYEGTYGYTF. CDR3 nucleotides: TGTGCCAGCAGTTACGAGGGTACCTATGGCTACACCTTC. The chain carries TRBV6-5 and TRBJ1-2; no definite D call. The length of the CDR3 is 13 residues. Germline V gives CDR1 MNHEY, CDR2 SVGAGI. The V end was cut by 2 bases, the J end by 4 bases, with 8 bases between.

The chain is built from TRBV3-1 (or the pseudogene TRBV3-2) and TRBJ1-3, with D perhaps matching TRBD1 (5 bases). Germline CDR1 reads LGHDT; CDR2 reads YNNKEL (reference sequence). V was clipped by 0 bases and J by 4 bases, with 10 bases between them. The CDR3 has 15 amino acids. This CDR3 is CASSQELTAGNTIYF. The CDR3 nucleotides are TGTGCCAGCAGCCAAGAGTTGACAGCAGGAAACACCATATATTTT.

This rearrangement joins TRBV27 to TRBJ2-2; 15 nucleotides agree with TRBD2. CDR1 is MNHEY, CDR2 SMNVEV, per germline (reference sequence). The V and J ends lost 8 bases and 3 bases, in that order; junction bases with no gene match: 19. CDR3 size: 21 residues. The CDR3 reads CASRPLTVGLAGGGYTGELFF. The CDR3 nucleotides read TGTGCCAGCCGTCCACTTACGGTGGGACTAGCGGGAGGTGGGTACACCGGGGAGCTGTTTTTT.

This clone has a single count. The chain employs TRBV5-4 and TRBJ2-2, with TRBD1 matching 7 bases. CDR3 length: 16 amino acids. Per germline, CDR1 SGHNT and CDR2 YYREEE (reference sequence). V lost 0 bases to trimming and J lost 1 base; unmatched junction nucleotides: 3. The CDR3: CASSLGGQMNTGELFF. In DNA, the CDR3 is TGTGCCAGCAGCTTGGGGGGACAGATGAACACCGGGGAGCTGTTTTTT.

Written as DNA, the CDR3 is TGTGCCAGCAGCGTATTAGCGGGAGACTATGCCGGGGAGCTGTTTTTT. Its translation is CASSVLAGDYAGELFF. The J gene is TRBJ2-2, the V gene TRBV9; 9 nucleotides line up with TRBD2. With V trimmed by 1 base and J by 6 bases, 7 bases remained unmatched. This CDR3 is built from 16 residues. The germline CDR1 and CDR2 sequences are SGDLS and YYNGEE.

This clone was observed a single time. The chain has TRBV11-3 and TRBJ2-1, with 7 positions matching TRBD1. The CDR3 contains 14 residues. Germline CDR1 and CDR2: SGHNT and YENEEA. With 5 bases clipped from V and 7 bases from J, the junction kept 8 bases outside the gene matches. CDR3 residues: CASSHSQGRNEQFF. The DNA for the CDR3 is TGTGCCAGCAGCCATTCACAGGGGCGGAATGAGCAGTTCTTC.

This chain links TRBV18 with TRBJ1-5; 10 nucleotides align to TRBD1. The trim removed 3 bases at V and 5 bases at J, leaving 1 base unmatched. The CDR3 is made up of 14 amino acids. The germline gives CDR1 KGHSH, CDR2 LQKENI. CDR3 loop: CASSPGQGYQPQHF. DNA of the CDR3: TGTGCCAGCTCACCGGGACAGGGGTATCAGCCCCAGCATTTT.